Detailed here is one T cell receptor (beta chain). Its target is not known. Between the trimmed V and J ends, which lost 4 bases and 0 bases, there was a span of 11 bases. Per the germline V gene, CDR1 is SGHRS and CDR2 is YFSETQ. The CDR3 length is 15 residues. This record belongs to a study of blood T cells in healthy people across ages. Broader study findings: Changes seen in expanded clonotypes were possibly confounded by donor CMV status left unknown.

A second PCR, run for about 6 to 11 cycles, used a sample-barcoded 5' primer plus a J-beta primer mix. TCRdb passed the 5' RACE reads through MiXCR, listing each CDR3 protein once. Of about 650,000 distinct CDR3 sequences listed, over 40% are singletons. This chain connects TRBV5-1 to TRBJ1-3, with D possibly matching TRBD1 (5 bases). This receptor was taken from a woman older than 75 in good health. What was sequenced was blood. CDR3 loop: CASSPGTYSGNTIYF. CDR3 bases: TGCGCCAGCAGCCCCGGGACTTACTCTGGAAACACCATATATTTT.